This is a list of T cell receptor beta chains from one sample in a study of PD-1 blockade in mismatch repair-deficient tumors. Repertoires were generated with immunoSEQ multiplex PCR, while TCRdb's copy carries only in-frame clones and drops some. Of 70,000 to 95,000 clones in the sample, around 80% were seen once. The source material was peripheral blood, sampled 44 weeks after starting pembrolizumab. The receptor source for this set is an adult with mismatch repair-deficient cancer. The CDR3 runs from the conserved cysteine through the conserved F or W. D genes are given only for firm matches. Expanded clones are given a class, and other clones once, few, many or no size at all.

CDR3aa	CDR3nt	abundance	v_gene	j_gene	d_gene
CASRKNVNTEAFF	TGTGCCAGCAGGAAAAACGTAAACACTGAAGCTTTCTTT	-	TRBV27	TRBJ1-1	-
CASSQGQGSYNEQFF	TGTGCCAGCAGCCAGGGACAGGGGTCCTACAATGAGCAGTTCTTC	-	TRBV14	TRBJ2-1	TRBD1
CASSPQRAGQSNTGELFF	TGTGCCAGCTCACCCCAGCGGGCGGGCCAATCGAACACCGGGGAGCTGTTTTTT	-	TRBV18	TRBJ2-2	-
CATLRQGFDSGNTIYF	TGTGCCACTCTTAGGCAGGGATTCGACTCTGGAAACACCATATATTTT	-	TRBV6-6	TRBJ1-3	-
CASSGDGTYGYTF	TGTGCCAGCAGCGGAGACGGGACGTATGGCTACACCTTC	many	TRBV14	TRBJ1-2	-
CASSLGSSEAFF	TGTGCCAGCAGTTTGGGGTCCAGTGAAGCTTTCTTT	-	TRBV28	TRBJ1-1	-
CASRGEGTYEQYF	TGTGCCAGCAGGGGGGAGGGTACTTACGAGCAGTACTTC	-	TRBV6-5	TRBJ2-7	TRBD2
CASSLQGETQYF	TGTGCCAGCAGCCTGCAGGGGGAGACCCAGTACTTC	few	TRBV5-4	TRBJ2-5	-
CASSESAVEQYF	TGTGCCAGCTCCGAGAGTGCAGTCGAGCAGTACTTC	few	TRBV18	TRBJ2-7	-
CASSPQPSTDTQYF	TGTGCCAGCTCCCCCCAACCCAGCACAGATACGCAGTATTTT	-	TRBV18	TRBJ2-3	-
CASVPSLAGWGDEQFF	TGTGCCAGCGTCCCGAGTCTAGCGGGCTGGGGCGATGAGCAGTTCTTC	-	TRBV27	TRBJ2-1	TRBD2
CASSPRGESSYNEQFF	TGTGCCAGCAGCCCGAGGGGTGAGAGCTCCTACAATGAGCAGTTCTTC	-	TRBV9	TRBJ2-1	-
CASQVQGGTEAFF	TGTGCCAGCCAGGTTCAGGGAGGAACTGAAGCTTTCTTT	-	TRBV19	TRBJ1-1	-
CASSWRGPESDTEAFF	TGCGCCAGCAGCTGGCGTGGGCCTGAGTCGGACACTGAAGCTTTCTTT	few	TRBV5-1	TRBJ1-1	-
CASSVEQGFEAFF	TGTGCCAGCAGCGTAGAGCAGGGATTTGAAGCTTTCTTT	-	TRBV9	TRBJ1-1	-